The 8 T cell receptor beta chains below all came from one sample that was sequenced in a study of CD8+ T cells in alopecia areata. Sequencing used cDNA as its template, made by extracting RNA and reverse transcribing it. This table comes from immunoSEQ multiplex PCR, and its TCRdb copy is limited to in-frame clones, with some not included. The record shows about 300,000 clones for this sample, with no singletons present. Scientists pooled cutaneous lymph node cells and sorted them on CD4, CD8alpha, NKG2D, NKG2ACE and other markers. The sequenced sample consisted of CD4+ T cells sorted from a lymph node. These TCRs come from a C3H/HeJ mouse with alopecia areata. The MHC haplotype of this mouse line is H2-k.

This clone was seen a handful of times. Gene names and germline refer to mouse. Read coverage stops 4 residues before the CDR3 terminus; the germline J gene supplies the remainder. This chain links TRBV5 with TRBJ2-3, with 10 bases lining up with TRBD2. The germline V gene has CDR1 LGHNA and CDR2 YNLKQL (reference sequence). The length of the CDR3 is 16 residues. With V trimmed by 1 base and J by 2 bases, 3 bases remained unmatched. CDR3 sequence: CASSQGPGGAAETLYF. The covered CDR3 bases are TGTGCCAGCAGCCAAGGGCCTGGGGGGGCTGCAGAA.

In regard to this clone: The genes and germline here are from mouse. CDR3 sequence reads: CASSIGNRGQAETLYF. CDR3 DNA, as far as it was read: TGTGCCAGCAGTATAGGAAACAGGGGGCAGGCAGAA. This chain links TRBV19 with TRBJ2-3, with TRBD1 identical over 9 bases. The read ends 4 residues shy of where the CDR3 ends; the end is completed using the germline J gene. This CDR3 is 16 amino acids long. Germline lookup yields CDR1 FNHDT and CDR2 SITEND (reference sequence). V dropped 0 bases and J dropped 3; count of bases not matched to a gene: 5. Complete variable domain (other parts from reference TRBV19 and TRBJ2-3): GGIITQTPKFLIGQEGQKLTLKCQQNFNHDTMYWYRQDSGKGLRLIYYSITENDLQKGDLSEGYDASREKKSSFSLTVTSAQKNEMAVFLCASSIGNRGQAETLYFGSGTRLTVL.

This clone was counted a few times. The gene symbols are mouse symbols. The sequenced fragment ends 4 residues before the CDR3 boundary, so the rest is inferred from the germline J gene. The V gene is TRBV5, the J gene TRBJ2-3; D unclear. CDR3 length equals 15 residues. V gave up 0 bases and J gave up 0 bases, with 7 bases separating them. CDR1 and CDR2 from the germline V gene are LGHNA and YNLKQL (reference sequence). The CDR3 sequence: CASSQERSSAETLYF. Incomplete CDR3 DNA: TGTGCCAGCAGCCAAGAAAGGTCTAGTGCAGAA.

In its sample, this clone was seen a few times. Here the gene names and germline are mouse. The read ends 4 residues shy of where the CDR3 ends; the end is completed using the germline J gene. The V and J genes are TRBV13-3 and TRBJ2-7, with TRBD2 matching over 12 bases. Trimming removed 7 bases from V and 3 bases from J; junction bases left unmatched: 2. The CDR3 is 13 amino acids. In germline, CDR1 is NNHDY, CDR2 SYVADS. The CDR3 protein is CASGTGGIYEQYF. CDR3 DNA, as far as it was read: TGTGCCAGCGGGACTGGGGGGATCTAT.

This clone was seen a few times. Gene names and germline refer to mouse. The DNA ends 4 residues before the CDR3 does, and the rest of the CDR3 is filled in from the germline J gene. The chain couples TRBV1 to TRBJ2-2; the match to TRBD1 covers 11 bases. The germline gives CDR1 NSQYPW, CDR2 LRSPGD (reference sequence). This CDR3 has 16 amino acids. After removal of 0 bases from V and 4 bases from J, the junction contained 1 base not matched to a gene. CDR3: CTCSAEGTGGTGQLYF. The CDR3 bases that were read are TGCACCTGCAGTGCAGAGGGGACAGGGGGCACCGGG.

Of note for this clone: Any gene name here is a mouse gene name. The CDR3 goes on 3 residues after the read ends, and that part is filled in from the germline J gene. The chain carries TRBV1 and TRBJ1-6, with a tentative D call TRBD1 (6 bases). TRBJ1-6 is an open reading frame whose function is uncertain. V was shortened by 0 bases and J by 7 bases, with 13 bases between the two germline ends. The CDR3 has 16 residues. The germline gives CDR1 NSQYPW, CDR2 LRSPGD (reference sequence). The CDR3: CTCSADHRVENSPLYF. The CDR3 DNA, read in part, is TGCACCTGCAGTGCAGATCACAGGGTGGAGAATTCGCCC.

Details on this clone: Gene names follow the mouse nomenclature. The chain's CDR3 is CASSGQGSTGQLYF. CDR3 DNA, as far as it was read: TGTGCTAGCAGCGGACAGGGGTCCACCGGG. The chain links TRBV29 to TRBJ2-2; 9 positions match TRBD1. The read is 4 residues too short to cover the CDR3 end, so that end is filled in from the germline J gene. The J segment lost 4 bases and the V segment lost 6 bases, leaving 3 bases of the junction unmatched. CDR1 is MSHET, CDR2 SYDVDS, per germline. The CDR3 spans 14 residues.

Turning to this clone: The genes are named according to mouse. The read comes to an end 4 residues before the CDR3 does, leaving the germline J gene to fill in the end. Other DNA variants within this sample encode the same CDR3. The chain carries TRBV19 and TRBJ2-3, with D possibly being TRBD1 (6 bases). The CDR3 extends over 14 amino acids. Trimming removed 2 bases from V and 0 bases from J, with 7 bases in between. CDR1 is FNHDT and CDR2 is SITEND in the germline V gene (reference sequence). The CDR3 bases that were read are TGTGCCAGCAGTATGGGGACAAGTGCAGAA. Protein: CASSMGTSAE. The full CDR3 sequence reads CASSMGTSAETLYF.